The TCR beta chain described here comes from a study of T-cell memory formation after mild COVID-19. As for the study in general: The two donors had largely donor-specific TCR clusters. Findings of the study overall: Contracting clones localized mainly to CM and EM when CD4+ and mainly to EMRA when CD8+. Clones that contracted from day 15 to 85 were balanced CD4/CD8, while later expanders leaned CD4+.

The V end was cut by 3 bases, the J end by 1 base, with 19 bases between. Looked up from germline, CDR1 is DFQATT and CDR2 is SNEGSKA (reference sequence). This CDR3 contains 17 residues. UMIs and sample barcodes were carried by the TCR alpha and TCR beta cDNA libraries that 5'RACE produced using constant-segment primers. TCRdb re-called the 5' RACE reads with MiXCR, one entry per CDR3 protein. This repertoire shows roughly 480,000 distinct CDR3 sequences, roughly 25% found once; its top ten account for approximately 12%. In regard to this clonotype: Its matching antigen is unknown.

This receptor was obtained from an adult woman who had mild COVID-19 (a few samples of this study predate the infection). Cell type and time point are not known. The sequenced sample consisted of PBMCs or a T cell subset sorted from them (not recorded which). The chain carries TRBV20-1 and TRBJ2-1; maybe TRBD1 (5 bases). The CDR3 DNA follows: TGCAGTGCTAGGTACTTAATCACAGGTCCTTCCTACAATGAGCAGTTCTTC. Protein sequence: CSARYLITGPSYNEQFF.